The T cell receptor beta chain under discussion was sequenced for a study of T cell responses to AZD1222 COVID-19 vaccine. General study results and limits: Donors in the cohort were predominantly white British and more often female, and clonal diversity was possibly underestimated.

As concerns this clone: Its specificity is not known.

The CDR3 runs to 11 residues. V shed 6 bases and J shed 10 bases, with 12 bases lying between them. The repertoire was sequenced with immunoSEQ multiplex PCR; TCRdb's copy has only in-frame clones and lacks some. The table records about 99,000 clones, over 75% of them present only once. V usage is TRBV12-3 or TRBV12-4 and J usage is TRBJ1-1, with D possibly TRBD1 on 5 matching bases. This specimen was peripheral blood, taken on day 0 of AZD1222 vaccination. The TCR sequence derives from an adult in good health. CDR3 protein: CASSRDSAAFF. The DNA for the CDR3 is TGTGCCAGCAGCCGAGACAGTGCAGCTTTCTTT.